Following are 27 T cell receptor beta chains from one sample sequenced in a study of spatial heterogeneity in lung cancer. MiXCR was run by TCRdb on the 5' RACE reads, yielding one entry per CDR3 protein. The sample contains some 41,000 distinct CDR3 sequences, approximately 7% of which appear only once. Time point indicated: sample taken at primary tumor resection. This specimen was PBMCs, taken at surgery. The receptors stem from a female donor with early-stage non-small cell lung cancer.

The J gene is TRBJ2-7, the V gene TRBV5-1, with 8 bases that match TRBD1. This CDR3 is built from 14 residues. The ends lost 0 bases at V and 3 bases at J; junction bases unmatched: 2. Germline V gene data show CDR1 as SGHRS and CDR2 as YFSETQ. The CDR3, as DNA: TGCGCCAGCAGCTTGGTCAGGGGGCTCTACGAGCAGTACTTC. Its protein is CASSLVRGLYEQYF.

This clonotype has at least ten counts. CDR3 region: CSVGGQGETQYF. Here the CDR3 DNA reads TGCAGCGTTGGCGGACAGGGAGAGACCCAGTACTTC. The chain employs TRBV29-1 and TRBJ2-5, with 8 nucleotides matching TRBD1. V lost 4 bases to trimming and J lost 4 bases; unmatched junction nucleotides: 2. The CDR3 runs 12 residues. Looked up from germline, CDR1 is SQVTM and CDR2 is ANQGSEA.

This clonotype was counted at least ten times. The CDR3 nucleotides are TGCAGTGCTAGAGATACCGGGGGGGCGGAAGAGCAGTACTTC. Translation gives CSARDTGGAEEQYF. V is TRBV20-1 and J is TRBJ2-7, with TRBD2 matching over 8 bases. CDR1 and CDR2 from the germline V gene are DFQATT and SNEGSKA (reference sequence). With V trimmed by 0 bases and J by 7 bases, 8 bases remained unmatched. CDR3 length: 14 residues.

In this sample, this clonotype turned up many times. The CDR3 coding sequence is TGTGCCAGCAGCAAGAAGACAGGGAGGCCAACTAATGAAAAACTGTTTTTT. Encoded protein: CASSKKTGRPTNEKLFF. V is TRBV21-1 and J is TRBJ1-4; TRBD1 is the table's D call and was not checked against the DNA. TRBV21-1 is labeled a pseudogene. The CDR3 is 17 amino acids.

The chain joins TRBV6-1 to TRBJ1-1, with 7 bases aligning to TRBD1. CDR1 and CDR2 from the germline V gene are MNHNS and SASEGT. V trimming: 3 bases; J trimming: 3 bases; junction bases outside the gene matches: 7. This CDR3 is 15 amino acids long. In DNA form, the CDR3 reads TGTGCCAGCAGTGATCAGGGGGGCTTCGACACTGAAGCTTTCTTT. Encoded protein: CASSDQGGFDTEAFF.

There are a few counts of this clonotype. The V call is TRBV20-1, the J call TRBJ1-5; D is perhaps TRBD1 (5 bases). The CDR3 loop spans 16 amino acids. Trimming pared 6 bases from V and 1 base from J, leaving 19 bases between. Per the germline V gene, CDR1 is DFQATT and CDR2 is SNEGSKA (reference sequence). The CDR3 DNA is TGCAGTGCCAGTAAGTGGGACCTCTCGAGCAATCAGCCCCAGCATTTT. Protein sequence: CSASKWDLSSNQPQHF.

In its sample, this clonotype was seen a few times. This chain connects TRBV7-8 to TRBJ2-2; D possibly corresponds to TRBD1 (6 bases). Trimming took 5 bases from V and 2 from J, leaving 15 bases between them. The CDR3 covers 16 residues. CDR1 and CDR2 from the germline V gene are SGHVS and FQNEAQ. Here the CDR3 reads CASSPLTGVNTGELFF. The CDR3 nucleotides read TGTGCCAGCAGCCCGTTGACAGGAGTCAACACCGGGGAGCTGTTTTTT.

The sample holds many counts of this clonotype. DNA for the CDR3: TGTGCCAGCAGCCAAGTAAATCGAGGGCCCTACGTCTATGGCTACACCTTC. Its translation: CASSQVNRGPYVYGYTF. This chain connects TRBV3-1 to TRBJ1-2; D uncertain. The CDR3 has 17 residues. Germline CDR1 is LGHDT and CDR2 is YNNKEL (reference sequence). V was pared by 1 base and J by 4 bases, with 19 bases between.

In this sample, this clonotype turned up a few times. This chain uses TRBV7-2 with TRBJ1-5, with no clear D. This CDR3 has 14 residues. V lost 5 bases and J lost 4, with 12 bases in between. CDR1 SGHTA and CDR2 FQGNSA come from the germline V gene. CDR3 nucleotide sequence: TGTGCCAGCAGCACCTTTAGCGCTAATCAGCCCCAGCATTTT. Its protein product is CASSTFSANQPQHF.

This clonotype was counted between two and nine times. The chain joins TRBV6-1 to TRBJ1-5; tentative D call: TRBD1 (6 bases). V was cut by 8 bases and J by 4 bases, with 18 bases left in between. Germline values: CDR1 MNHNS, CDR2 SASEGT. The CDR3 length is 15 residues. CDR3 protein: CASWSGAVGNQPQHF. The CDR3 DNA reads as TGTGCCAGCTGGTCGGGGGCCGTTGGAAATCAGCCCCAGCATTTT.

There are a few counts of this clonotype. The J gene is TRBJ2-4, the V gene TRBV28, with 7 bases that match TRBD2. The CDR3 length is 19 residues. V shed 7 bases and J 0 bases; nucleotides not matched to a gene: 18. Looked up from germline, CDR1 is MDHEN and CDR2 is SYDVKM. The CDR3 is CASTSLGGDGIGAKNIQYF. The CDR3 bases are TGTGCCAGCACTTCCCTGGGAGGGGATGGGATAGGAGCCAAAAACATTCAGTACTTC.

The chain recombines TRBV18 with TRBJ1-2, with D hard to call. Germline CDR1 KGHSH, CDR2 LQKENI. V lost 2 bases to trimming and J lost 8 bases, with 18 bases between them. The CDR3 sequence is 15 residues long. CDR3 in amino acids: CASSPSGSDPGGYTF. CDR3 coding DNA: TGTGCCAGCTCACCATCGGGGTCCGACCCCGGGGGCTACACCTTC.

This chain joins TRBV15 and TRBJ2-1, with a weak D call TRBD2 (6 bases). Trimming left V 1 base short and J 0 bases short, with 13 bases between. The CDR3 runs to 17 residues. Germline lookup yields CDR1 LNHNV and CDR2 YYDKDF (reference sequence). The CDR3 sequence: CATSRAGGMSSYNEQFF. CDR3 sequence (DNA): TGTGCCACCAGCAGAGCCGGCGGGATGAGCTCCTACAATGAGCAGTTCTTC.

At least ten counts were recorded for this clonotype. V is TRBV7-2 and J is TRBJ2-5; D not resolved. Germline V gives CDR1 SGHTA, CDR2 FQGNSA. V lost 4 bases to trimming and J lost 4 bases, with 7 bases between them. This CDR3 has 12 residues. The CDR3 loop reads CASSSHRETQYF. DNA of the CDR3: TGTGCCAGCAGCTCGCATAGAGAGACCCAGTACTTC.

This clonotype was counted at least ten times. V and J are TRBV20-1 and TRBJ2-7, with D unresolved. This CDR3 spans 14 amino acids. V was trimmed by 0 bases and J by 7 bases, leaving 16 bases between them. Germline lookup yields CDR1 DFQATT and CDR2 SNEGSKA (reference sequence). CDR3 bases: TGCAGTGCTAGAGATCCACTCGGGTATCATGAGCAGTACTTC. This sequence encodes CSARDPLGYHEQYF.

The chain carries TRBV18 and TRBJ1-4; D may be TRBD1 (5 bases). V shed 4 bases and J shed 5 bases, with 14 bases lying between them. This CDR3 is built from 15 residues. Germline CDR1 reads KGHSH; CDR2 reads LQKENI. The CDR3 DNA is TGTGCCAGCTCACTCTTAGGGGATACGAATGAAAAACTGTTTTTT. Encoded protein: CASSLLGDTNEKLFF.

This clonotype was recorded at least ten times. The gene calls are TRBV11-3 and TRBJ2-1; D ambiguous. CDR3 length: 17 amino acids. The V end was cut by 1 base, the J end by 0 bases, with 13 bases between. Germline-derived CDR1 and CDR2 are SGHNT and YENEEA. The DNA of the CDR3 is TGTGCCAGCAGCTTAGGGCAGCCGCCCCGCTCCTACAATGAGCAGTTCTTC. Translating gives CASSLGQPPRSYNEQFF.

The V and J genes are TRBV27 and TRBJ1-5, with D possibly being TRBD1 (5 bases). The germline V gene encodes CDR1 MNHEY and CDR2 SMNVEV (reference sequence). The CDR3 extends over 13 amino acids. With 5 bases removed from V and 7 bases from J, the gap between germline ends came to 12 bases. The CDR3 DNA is TGTGCCAGCAGTGATCAGGGAAGGCAGCCCCAGCATTTT. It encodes CASSDQGRQPQHF.

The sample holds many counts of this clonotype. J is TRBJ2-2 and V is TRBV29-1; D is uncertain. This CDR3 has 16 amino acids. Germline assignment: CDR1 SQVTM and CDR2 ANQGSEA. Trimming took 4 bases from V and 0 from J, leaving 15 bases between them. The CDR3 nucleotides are TGCAGCGTTGGGCAGAGTTTCACTCCGAACACCGGGGAGCTGTTTTTT. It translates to CSVGQSFTPNTGELFF.

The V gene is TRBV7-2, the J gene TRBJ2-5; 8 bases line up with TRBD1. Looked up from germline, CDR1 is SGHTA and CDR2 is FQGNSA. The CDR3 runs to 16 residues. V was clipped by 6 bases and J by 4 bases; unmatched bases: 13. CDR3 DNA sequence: TGTGCCAGCAGACCTTACGGACAGGGTCGGCGAGAGACCCAGTACTTC. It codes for CASRPYGQGRRETQYF.

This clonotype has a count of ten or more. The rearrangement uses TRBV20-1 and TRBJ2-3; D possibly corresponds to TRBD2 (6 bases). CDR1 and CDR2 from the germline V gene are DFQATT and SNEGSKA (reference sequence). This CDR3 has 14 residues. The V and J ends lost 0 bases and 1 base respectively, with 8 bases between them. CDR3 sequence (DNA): TGCAGTGCTAGAGACGGGAGAGGCACAGATACGCAGTATTTT. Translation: CSARDGRGTDTQYF.

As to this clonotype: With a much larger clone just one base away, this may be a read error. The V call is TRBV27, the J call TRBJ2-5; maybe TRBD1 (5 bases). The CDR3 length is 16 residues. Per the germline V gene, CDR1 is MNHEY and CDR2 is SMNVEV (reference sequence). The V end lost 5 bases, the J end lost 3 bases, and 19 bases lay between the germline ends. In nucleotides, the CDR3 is TGTGCCAGCAGTCCCTTACCCGGGCAGGGCAAAGAGACCCAGTACTTC. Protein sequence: CASSPLPGQGKETQYF.

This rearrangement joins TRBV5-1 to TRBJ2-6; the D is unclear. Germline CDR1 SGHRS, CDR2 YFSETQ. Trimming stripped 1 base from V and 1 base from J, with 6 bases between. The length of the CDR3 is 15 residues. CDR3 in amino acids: CASSLYESGANVLTF. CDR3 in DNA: TGCGCCAGCAGCTTGTATGAGTCTGGGGCCAACGTCCTGACTTTC.

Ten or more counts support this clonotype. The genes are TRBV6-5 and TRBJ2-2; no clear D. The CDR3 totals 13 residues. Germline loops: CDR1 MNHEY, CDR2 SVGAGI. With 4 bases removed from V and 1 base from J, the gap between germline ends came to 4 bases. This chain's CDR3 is CASSSQNTGELFF. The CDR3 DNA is TGTGCCAGCAGTTCCCAGAACACCGGGGAGCTGTTTTTT.

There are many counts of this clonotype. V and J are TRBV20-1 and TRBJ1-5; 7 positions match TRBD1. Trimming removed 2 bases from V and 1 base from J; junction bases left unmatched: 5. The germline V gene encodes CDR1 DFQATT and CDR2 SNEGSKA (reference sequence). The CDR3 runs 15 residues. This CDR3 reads CSARIGGASNQPQHF. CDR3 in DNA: TGCAGTGCTAGAATAGGGGGCGCGAGCAATCAGCCCCAGCATTTT.

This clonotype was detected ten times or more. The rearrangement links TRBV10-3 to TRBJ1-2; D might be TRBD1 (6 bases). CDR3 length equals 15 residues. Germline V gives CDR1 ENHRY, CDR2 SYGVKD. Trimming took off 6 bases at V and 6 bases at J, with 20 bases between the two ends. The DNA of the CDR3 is TGTGCCATCAGCGAATCCGGACAGACCTACAATGGCTACACCTTC. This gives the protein CAISESGQTYNGYTF.

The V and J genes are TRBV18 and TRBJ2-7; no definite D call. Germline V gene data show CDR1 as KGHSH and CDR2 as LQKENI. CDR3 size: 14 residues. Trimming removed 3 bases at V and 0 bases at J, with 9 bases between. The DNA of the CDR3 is TGTGCCAGCTCACCCCCACCGACCTCCTACGAGCAGTACTTC. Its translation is CASSPPPTSYEQYF. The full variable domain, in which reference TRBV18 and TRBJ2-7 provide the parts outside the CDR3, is NAGVMQNPRHLVRRRGQEARLRCSPMKGHSHVYWYRQLPEEGLKFMVYLQKENIIDESGMPKERFSAEFPKEGPSILRIQQVVRGDSAAYFCASSPPPTSYEQYFGPGTRLTVT.